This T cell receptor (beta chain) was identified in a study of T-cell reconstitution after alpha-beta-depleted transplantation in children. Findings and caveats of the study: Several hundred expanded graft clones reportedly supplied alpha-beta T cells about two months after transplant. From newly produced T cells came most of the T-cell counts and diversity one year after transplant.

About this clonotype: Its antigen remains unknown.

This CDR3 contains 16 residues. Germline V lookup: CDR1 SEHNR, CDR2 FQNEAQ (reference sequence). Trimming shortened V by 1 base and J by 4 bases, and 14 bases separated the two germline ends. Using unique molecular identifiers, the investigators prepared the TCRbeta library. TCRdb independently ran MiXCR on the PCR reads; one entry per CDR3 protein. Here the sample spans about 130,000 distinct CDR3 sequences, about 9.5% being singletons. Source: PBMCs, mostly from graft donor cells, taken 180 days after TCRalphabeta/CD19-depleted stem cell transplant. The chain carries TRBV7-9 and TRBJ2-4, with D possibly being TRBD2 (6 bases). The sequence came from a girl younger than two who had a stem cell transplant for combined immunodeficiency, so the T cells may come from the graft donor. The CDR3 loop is CASSLVAAEGKNIQYF. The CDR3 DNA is TGTGCCAGCAGCTTAGTAGCGGCGGAGGGGAAAAACATTCAGTACTTC.